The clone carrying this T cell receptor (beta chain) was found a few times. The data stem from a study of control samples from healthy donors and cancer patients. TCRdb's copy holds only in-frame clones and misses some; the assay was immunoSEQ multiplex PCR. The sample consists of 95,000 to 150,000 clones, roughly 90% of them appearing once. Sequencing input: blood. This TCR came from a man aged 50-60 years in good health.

CDR3 sequence: CASSSYRGLGNTIYF. CDR3 sequence (DNA): TGTGCCAGCAGTTCCTACAGGGGGCTGGGAAACACCATATATTTT. V is TRBV2 and J is TRBJ1-3, with 9 bases aligning to TRBD1. The CDR3 spans 15 residues. V shed 5 bases and J 4 bases; nucleotides not matched to a gene: 6. Per the germline V gene, CDR1 is SNHLY and CDR2 is FYNNEI.